Below are 5 T cell receptor beta chains sequenced from a single sample in a study of blood T cell repertoires in COVID-19. The method was immunoSEQ multiplex PCR; TCRdb's version includes in-frame clones alone and lacks a portion of them. The repertoire includes 650,000 to 800,000 clones, about 87% of them detected once, and about 0.24% sits in the top ten. Sequenced input: peripheral blood. The source is a woman under 30 with acute or convalescent COVID-19.

V gene TRBV29-1 combines with J gene TRBJ2-1; 7 nucleotides line up with TRBD1. In germline, CDR1 is SQVTM, CDR2 ANQGSEA. Trimming at V came to 6 bases and at J to 5 bases, leaving 7 bases not matched to a gene. This CDR3 contains 13 residues. The CDR3 sequence is CSVRGQVHNEQFF. The CDR3 nucleotides read TGCAGCGTCCGCGGACAGGTCCACAATGAGCAGTTCTTC.

The V call is TRBV7-2, the J call TRBJ2-3; 10 nucleotides match TRBD2. Germline CDR1 SGHTA, CDR2 FQGNSA. CDR3 length equals 15 residues. Unmatched junction bases numbered 5, after V lost 2 bases and J lost 6 bases. CDR3 sequence: CASSLLAGAVDTQYF. Written as DNA, the CDR3 is TGTGCCAGCAGCTTACTAGCGGGGGCTGTGGATACGCAGTATTTT.

The chain carries TRBV3-1 (or the pseudogene TRBV3-2) and TRBJ2-3; no definite D call. Germline-derived CDR1 and CDR2 are LGHDT and YNNKEL (reference sequence). The V and J ends lost 11 bases and 1 base respectively, with 10 bases between them. The CDR3 length is 12 residues. CDR3 in DNA: TGTGCCTCGAGTTTCGGCACAGATACGCAGTATTTT. Translation gives CASSFGTDTQYF.

The V gene is TRBV20-1, the J gene TRBJ2-1; TRBD1 might be the D (6 bases). The CDR3 has 14 amino acids. Per germline, CDR1 DFQATT and CDR2 SNEGSKA (reference sequence). The V gene lost 3 bases and the J gene lost 2 bases, with 11 bases spanning the gap. The CDR3 DNA sequence: TGCAGTGCTAGTCGGACAGAAGCCTACAATGAGCAGTTCTTC. This codes for CSASRTEAYNEQFF.

The chain carries TRBV30 and TRBJ1-2, with 12 nucleotides matching TRBD1. Germline V gene data show CDR1 as GTSNPN and CDR2 as SVGIG (reference sequence). CDR3 size: 15 residues. J was trimmed by 7 bases and V by 4 bases; bases with no gene match: 10. CDR3 protein: CAWILPGQGAFGYTF. DNA of the CDR3: TGTGCCTGGATTCTCCCGGGACAGGGGGCATTTGGCTACACCTTC.